This T cell receptor beta chain was sequenced for a study of blood T cell repertoires in COVID-19. For the study at large: Acute-phase and convalescent COVID-19 samples originated in the United States, Italy and Spain. Nucleic acid was either cDNA or gDNA, and it came from T cells, B-cell-depleted T cells, or PBMCs.

In the original workflow: Researchers report that nucleated cell counts were estimated from reference gene primer amplification. Profiling relied on immunoSEQ multiplex PCR, and the TCRdb table lists in-frame clones only, not all of them. D and trimming were read from the DNA, whereas the V and J calls and clone size are those reported in that table. The repertoire holds about 80,000 clones, with approximately 80% as singletons. This CDR3 has 11 amino acids. CDR1 and CDR2 from the germline V gene are SGHDN and FVKESK. V was cut by 6 bases and J by 6 bases, with 8 bases left in between. The TCR sequence derives from a man aged 60 to 69 with active or convalescent COVID-19. The chain has TRBV14 and TRBJ1-1; D is unresolved. The sample was peripheral blood. As DNA, the CDR3 is TGTGCCAGCAGTTTTTCGTCTGAAGCTTTCTTT. Amino acids: CASSFSSEAFF.